A selection of T cell receptor beta chains follows, all from one sample in a study of blood T cell repertoires in COVID-19. Clones were sequenced by immunoSEQ multiplex PCR, and TCRdb holds only the in-frame ones, with some missing. The sample contains some 490,000 clones, approximately 86% of which appear only once. The sequencing sample was made of PBMCs or T cells enriched from blood (not recorded which). Receptors were obtained from a woman aged 55-69 years who had recovered from COVID-19. Both conserved end residues are part of each CDR3. D genes are given only for firm matches. Where a row states a size, it is once, few, many or the class of an expanded clone; other rows omit it.

CDR3 length: 17; clone size: .; J gene: TRBJ1-5; V gene: TRBV4-1; D gene: TRBD1; CDR3 DNA: TGCGCCAGCAGCCAACAACTAGGGACAGGGGGCAATCAGCCCCAGCATTTT; CDR3 protein: CASSQQLGTGGNQPQHF
CDR3 length: 13; clone size: .; J gene: TRBJ1-6; V gene: TRBV21-1; D gene: .; CDR3 DNA: TGTGCCAGCAGGAGACAGGCGGATTCACCCCTCCACTTT; CDR3 protein: CASRRQADSPLHF
CDR3 length: 15; clone size: .; J gene: TRBJ1-2; V gene: TRBV5-1; D gene: TRBD1; CDR3 DNA: TGCGCCAGCAGCCCGGGGGACAGGGGTAAGAGTGGCTACACCTTC; CDR3 protein: CASSPGDRGKSGYTF
CDR3 length: 14; clone size: once; J gene: TRBJ2-7; V gene: TRBV19; D gene: TRBD1; CDR3 DNA: TGTGCCAGTAGTGAACAGGGGGCTGGGGACGAGCAGTACTTC; CDR3 protein: CASSEQGAGDEQYF
CDR3 length: 19; clone size: .; J gene: TRBJ1-4; V gene: TRBV11-3; D gene: TRBD1; CDR3 DNA: TGTGCCAGCAGCTACCGAAGGGGGCGATCCCTATCAACTAATGAAAAACTGTTTTTT; CDR3 protein: CASSYRRGRSLSTNEKLFF
CDR3 length: 14; clone size: .; J gene: TRBJ2-2; V gene: TRBV5-8; D gene: TRBD1; CDR3 DNA: TGTGCCCAGAACAGGGGGCGCAGCACCGGGGAGCTGTTTTTT; CDR3 protein: CAQNRGRSTGELFF
CDR3 length: 17; clone size: .; J gene: TRBJ1-1; V gene: TRBV9; D gene: TRBD1; CDR3 DNA: TGTGCCAGCAGCACCCGGACAGGGCGAGGTATGAACACTGAAGCTTTCTTT; CDR3 protein: CASSTRTGRGMNTEAFF
CDR3 length: 10; clone size: .; J gene: TRBJ1-1; V gene: TRBV2; D gene: .; CDR3 DNA: TGTGCCAGCAATAACTACCCGGCTTTCTTT; CDR3 protein: CASNNYPAFF
CDR3 length: 14; clone size: once; J gene: TRBJ1-1; V gene: TRBV5-1; D gene: .; CDR3 DNA: TGCGCCAGCAGCTTTACCAGCTCGGGGCAGGGAGGCTTATTT; CDR3 protein: CASSFTSSGQGGLF
CDR3 length: 12; clone size: .; J gene: TRBJ1-2; V gene: TRBV6-4; D gene: TRBD1; CDR3 DNA: TGTGCCAGCAGGGGACAGGGTTGGGGCTACACCTTC; CDR3 protein: CASRGQGWGYTF
CDR3 length: 16; clone size: .; J gene: TRBJ2-5; V gene: TRBV19; D gene: TRBD2; CDR3 DNA: TGTGCCAGTAGTACCCGCCGACTAGCGGGGAGGGAGACCCAGTACTTC; CDR3 protein: CASSTRRLAGRETQYF
CDR3 length: 17; clone size: .; J gene: TRBJ2-6; V gene: TRBV6-1; D gene: TRBD1; CDR3 DNA: TGTGCCAGCAGTGGGCTCAGGGGGCCCTCTGGGGCCAACGTCCTGACTTTC; CDR3 protein: CASSGLRGPSGANVLTF
CDR3 length: 17; clone size: .; J gene: TRBJ2-3; V gene: TRBV5-4; D gene: TRBD1; CDR3 DNA: TGTGCCAGCAGCTTGGTCGGGACAGCGACATCCACAGATACGCAGTATTTT; CDR3 protein: CASSLVGTATSTDTQYF
CDR3 length: 15; clone size: .; J gene: TRBJ2-2; V gene: TRBV2; D gene: TRBD2; CDR3 DNA: TGTGCCAGCAGTTTAGCGGGGGGGAGCACCGGGGAGCTGTTTTTT; CDR3 protein: CASSLAGGSTGELFF
CDR3 length: 16; clone size: .; J gene: TRBJ1-6; V gene: TRBV7-2; D gene: .; CDR3 DNA: TGTGCCAGCAGCTTAAGGGGGACGGTTTTGAATTCACCCCTCCACTTT; CDR3 protein: CASSLRGTVLNSPLHF
CDR3 length: 14; clone size: .; J gene: TRBJ2-3; V gene: TRBV12-5; D gene: .; CDR3 DNA: TGTGCTAGTGGTTACCGGGACTTGGGGGATACGCAGTATTTT; CDR3 protein: CASGYRDLGDTQYF
CDR3 length: 14; clone size: few; J gene: TRBJ1-5; V gene: TRBV11-2; D gene: .; CDR3 DNA: TGTGCCAGCAGCTTAACCGCTTTGAGTCAGCCCCAGCATTTT; CDR3 protein: CASSLTALSQPQHF
CDR3 length: 18; clone size: once; J gene: TRBJ2-2; V gene: TRBV11-2; D gene: .; CDR3 DNA: TGTGCCAGCAGCTTAGATAGGTGGGAGAGGGATAGCACCGGGGAGCTGTTTTTT; CDR3 protein: CASSLDRWERDSTGELFF
CDR3 length: 12; clone size: .; J gene: TRBJ2-3; V gene: TRBV24-1; D gene: .; CDR3 DNA: TGTGCCACCAGTGGCGGAACAGATACGCAGTATTTT; CDR3 protein: CATSGGTDTQYF
CDR3 length: 13; clone size: .; J gene: TRBJ1-1; V gene: TRBV9; D gene: .; CDR3 DNA: TGTGCCAGCACGCGGGGGTCGGGCACTGAAGCTTTCTTT; CDR3 protein: CASTRGSGTEAFF
CDR3 length: 13; clone size: .; J gene: TRBJ1-6; V gene: TRBV10-3; D gene: .; CDR3 DNA: TGTGCCATCACCGGGAGTGCGGATTCACCCCTCCACTTT; CDR3 protein: CAITGSADSPLHF
CDR3 length: 17; clone size: .; J gene: TRBJ1-1; V gene: TRBV18; D gene: TRBD1; CDR3 DNA: TGTGCCAGCTCAGCGATAATCATGGGACAGGCGAACACTGAAGCTTTCTTT; CDR3 protein: CASSAIIMGQANTEAFF